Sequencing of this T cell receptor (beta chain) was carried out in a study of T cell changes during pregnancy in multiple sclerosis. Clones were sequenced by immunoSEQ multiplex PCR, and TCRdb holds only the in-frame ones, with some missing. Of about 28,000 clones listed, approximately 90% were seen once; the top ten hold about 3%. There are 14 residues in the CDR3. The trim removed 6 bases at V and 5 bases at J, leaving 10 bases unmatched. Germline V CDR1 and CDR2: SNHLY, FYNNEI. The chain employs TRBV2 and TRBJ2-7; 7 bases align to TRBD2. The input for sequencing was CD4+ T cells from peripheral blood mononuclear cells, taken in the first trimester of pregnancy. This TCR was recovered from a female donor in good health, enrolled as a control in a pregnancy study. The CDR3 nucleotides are TGTGCCAGCAGGGGACGGCGGGGGTTGCACGAGCAGTACTTC. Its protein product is CASRGRRGLHEQYF.